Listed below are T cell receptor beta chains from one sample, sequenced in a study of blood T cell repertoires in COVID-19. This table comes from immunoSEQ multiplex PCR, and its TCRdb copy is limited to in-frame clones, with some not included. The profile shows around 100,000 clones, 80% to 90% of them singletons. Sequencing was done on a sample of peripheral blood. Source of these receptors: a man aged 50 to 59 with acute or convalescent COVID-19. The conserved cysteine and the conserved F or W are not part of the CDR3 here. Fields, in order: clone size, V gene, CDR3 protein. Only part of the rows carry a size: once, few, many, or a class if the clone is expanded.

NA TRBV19 ASTTDYGYT
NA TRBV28 ASSGQGVDTQY
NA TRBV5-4 ASSYGPGTGSNTGELF
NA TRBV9 ASSAPGQGYSPLH
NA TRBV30 AWSESAGWYEQY
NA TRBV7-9 ASSSKGLAGEVDEQF
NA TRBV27 ASSSGQALETQY
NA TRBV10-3 AISELDREEQF
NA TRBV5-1 ASSLEIPQTSGRGYT
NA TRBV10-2 ASSGGLAAYEQY
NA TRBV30 AWERFGADTQY
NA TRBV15 ATSASGRAVYIQY
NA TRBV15 ATWGAGNPDYGYT
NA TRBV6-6 ASRRLDTYSGNTIY
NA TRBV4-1 ASSKGGTGGFEQY
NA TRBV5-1 ASSSDRGRGGEQY
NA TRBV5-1 ASSLPPGQGGGLY
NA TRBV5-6 ASSSLKGRADTQY
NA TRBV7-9 ASSSTSGRSYTGELF
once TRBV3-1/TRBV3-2 ASSQEAGGNSPLH